The 27 T cell receptor beta chains given below trace back to one sample, sequenced in a study of cytomegalovirus exposure and HLA in healthy donors. Clones were sequenced by immunoSEQ multiplex PCR, and TCRdb holds only the in-frame ones, with some missing. This sample yields under 250,000 clones, of which around four fifths are seen a single time; 4.5% to 6% belongs to the top ten. Sequencing was performed on PBMCs. The receptors come from a woman aged 18-29 years in good health and CMV-seronegative.

The rearrangement uses TRBV6-5 and TRBJ2-1; D is unresolved. Germline assignment: CDR1 MNHEY and CDR2 SVGAGI. V was clipped by 8 bases and J by 8 bases, with 10 bases between them. CDR3 length: 11 residues. CDR3 residues: CASGSRHEQFF. In DNA, the CDR3 is TGTGCCAGCGGGTCGAGGCATGAGCAGTTCTTC.

The rearrangement joins TRBV2 to TRBJ1-4; D uncertain. The V and J ends lost 1 base and 5 bases respectively, with 5 bases between them. CDR1 is SNHLY and CDR2 is FYNNEI in the germline V gene. The CDR3 is made up of 13 amino acids. The CDR3: CASSEVENEKLFF. As DNA, the CDR3 is TGTGCCAGCAGTGAAGTAGAAAATGAAAAACTGTTTTTT.

This clone turned up a few times. J is TRBJ2-7 and V is TRBV2; TRBD1 aligns across 7 bases. There are 15 residues in the CDR3. Trimming took 5 bases from V and 1 from J; bases not matched to a gene: 8. CDR1 is SNHLY, CDR2 FYNNEI, per germline. CDR3 in DNA: TGTGCCAGCAGTACTGGGACAGTTAGGTCCTACGAGCAGTACTTC. This sequence encodes CASSTGTVRSYEQYF.

The rearrangement uses TRBV30 and TRBJ2-1; TRBD2 agrees at 12 bases. CDR1 is GTSNPN and CDR2 is SVGIG in the germline V gene (reference sequence). The V and J ends lost 4 bases and 1 base, in that order; junction bases with no gene match: 8. This CDR3 has 17 amino acids. CDR3 nucleotides: TGTGCCTGGAAGACTAGCGGGAGAAGGGGATCCTACAATGAGCAGTTCTTC. Protein product: CAWKTSGRRGSYNEQFF.

The chain has TRBV27 and TRBJ2-1; TRBD2 is a possible D gene (5 bases). Trimming removed 6 bases at V and 4 bases at J, with 10 bases between. This CDR3 comprises 13 residues. Germline CDR1 and CDR2: MNHEY and SMNVEV (reference sequence). CDR3 region: CASRFGVYNEQFF. Here the CDR3 DNA reads TGTGCCAGCAGGTTCGGGGTTTACAATGAGCAGTTCTTC.

The chain recombines TRBV19 with TRBJ2-7; D possibly uses TRBD1 or TRBD2 (5 bases each). The CDR3 runs to 15 residues. The germline CDR1 and CDR2 sequences are LNHDA and SQIVND (reference sequence). The germline V and J ends were trimmed by 5 bases and 1 base, with 15 bases remaining between them. The CDR3 sequence is CASSSPGTGSYEQYF. The CDR3 DNA reads as TGTGCCAGTAGTTCCCCGGGGACCGGGTCCTACGAGCAGTACTTC.

The chain combines TRBV19 with TRBJ1-1; D is unresolved. The CDR3 is 15 residues long. Trimming took 4 bases from V and 0 from J, leaving 12 bases between them. Germline-derived CDR1 and CDR2 are LNHDA and SQIVND (reference sequence). CDR3: CASSSEAGMNTEAFF. The CDR3 DNA is TGTGCCAGTAGTAGTGAAGCAGGCATGAACACTGAAGCTTTCTTT.

This chain's CDR3 is CASSYGGLQETQYF. CDR3 bases: TGTGCCAGCAGTTACGGGGGGTTACAAGAGACCCAGTACTTC. The V gene is TRBV6-6, the J gene TRBJ2-5; possibly TRBD2 for D (6 bases). This CDR3 is 14 amino acids long. Trimming pared 2 bases from V and 2 bases from J, leaving 9 bases between. CDR1 and CDR2 from the germline V gene are MNHNY and SVGAGI (reference sequence).

The rearrangement links TRBV6-1 to TRBJ2-7; 8 bases are a match to TRBD1. Germline V gene data show CDR1 as MNHNS and CDR2 as SASEGT. V was pared by 6 bases and J by 3 bases, with 4 bases of the junction left unmatched. The CDR3 loop spans 13 amino acids. CDR3: CASSVDRGYEQYF. CDR3 sequence (DNA): TGTGCCAGCAGCGTAGACAGGGGCTACGAGCAGTACTTC.

The CDR3 DNA follows: TGTGCCTCGGGGGGGGGCGGCGAGCAGTACTTC. Translation gives CASGGGGEQYF. The chain links TRBV27 to TRBJ2-7, with TRBD2 matching 8 bases. Germline assignment: CDR1 MNHEY and CDR2 SMNVEV (reference sequence). This CDR3 has 11 amino acids. V dropped 11 bases and J dropped 6; count of bases not matched to a gene: 6.

The genes are TRBV30 and TRBJ1-1, with D hard to call. V was pared by 5 bases and J by 0 bases, with 13 bases between. This CDR3 has 14 amino acids. The germline V gene has CDR1 GTSNPN and CDR2 SVGIG (reference sequence). DNA of the CDR3: TGTGCCTGGTTCCGACCGCGGGTGAACACTGAAGCTTTCTTT. Translating gives CAWFRPRVNTEAFF.

The chain combines TRBV5-1 with TRBJ2-7; TRBD2 aligns across 9 bases. Germline CDR1 reads SGHRS; CDR2 reads YFSETQ. Losses at the gene ends were 0 bases for V and 2 bases for J; bases not matched to a gene: 3. The CDR3 runs 15 residues. The CDR3 reads CASSLAGGRAYEQYF. The CDR3 coding sequence is TGCGCCAGCAGCTTGGCCGGCGGGAGGGCCTACGAGCAGTACTTC.

The CDR3 here is CASTLRQYYGYTF. The CDR3 DNA sequence: TGTGCCAGCACCCTCCGGCAGTACTATGGCTACACCTTC. This chain uses TRBV28 with TRBJ1-2; D not resolved. The CDR3 totals 13 residues. Germline V lookup: CDR1 MDHEN, CDR2 SYDVKM. The V and J ends lost 7 bases and 3 bases respectively, with 12 bases between them.

The rearrangement uses TRBV10-3 and TRBJ1-4; D ambiguous. V gave up 3 bases and J gave up 6 bases, with 14 bases separating them. Per germline, CDR1 ENHRY and CDR2 SYGVKD. The CDR3 spans 15 residues. In nucleotides, the CDR3 is TGTGCCATCAGTGAATCGGGGAGGGAGGATGAAAAACTGTTTTTT. Translating it yields CAISESGREDEKLFF.

The chain links TRBV2 to TRBJ1-1; 8 bases fit TRBD1. V was pared by 6 bases and J by 1 base, with 7 bases of the junction left unmatched. Germline V CDR1 and CDR2: SNHLY, FYNNEI. The CDR3 contains 15 residues. CDR3: CASSSTGTGNTEAFF. The CDR3 DNA is TGTGCCAGCAGCTCCACCGGGACAGGGAACACTGAAGCTTTCTTT.

The chain links TRBV18 to TRBJ2-5; TRBD2 might be the D (6 bases). Trimming removed 3 bases from V and 5 bases from J, with 13 bases in between. Germline V CDR1 and CDR2: KGHSH, LQKENI. CDR3 length: 14 amino acids. The CDR3 DNA follows: TGTGCCAGCTCACCTGGACGGGAGAGCGAGACCCAGTACTTC. Its protein is CASSPGRESETQYF.

The chain uses TRBV7-2 and TRBJ2-7, with D perhaps TRBD1 or TRBD2 (6 bases each). There are 15 residues in the CDR3. V gave up 4 bases and J gave up 4 bases, with 17 bases separating them. Germline CDR1 and CDR2: SGHTA and FQGNSA. For the CDR3, the DNA is TGTGCCAGCAGCTCCCGGGGGTCTGGACAGTACGAGCAGTACTTC. This gives the protein CASSSRGSGQYEQYF.

V is TRBV30 and J is TRBJ2-1; 7 positions agree with TRBD2. After removal of 1 base from V and 2 bases from J, the junction contained 2 bases not matched to a gene. This CDR3 has 14 residues. Germline assignment: CDR1 GTSNPN and CDR2 SVGIG (reference sequence). CDR3 sequence reads: CAWSGAGAYNEQFF. CDR3 nucleotides: TGTGCCTGGAGTGGCGCGGGGGCCTACAATGAGCAGTTCTTC.

V usage is TRBV5-1 and J usage is TRBJ1-3; D is ambiguous. Deletions cut 0 bases from V and 0 bases from J, with 10 bases between. CDR1 is SGHRS, CDR2 YFSETQ, per germline. This CDR3 has 16 residues. CDR3 sequence reads: CASSLVAFSSGNTIYF. CDR3 coding DNA: TGCGCCAGCAGCTTGGTGGCATTTAGCTCTGGAAACACCATATATTTT.

The CDR3 nucleotides are TGTGCCAGCAGCTCCTACCGGGACAGGGGAGACGGCTACACCTTC. Translation: CASSSYRDRGDGYTF. The chain combines TRBV13 with TRBJ1-2, with TRBD1 matching 10 bases. The ends lost 4 bases at V and 8 bases at J; junction bases unmatched: 10. The germline CDR1 and CDR2 sequences are PRHDT and FYEKMQ (reference sequence). CDR3 size: 15 residues.

The sample holds one count of this clone. The rearrangement joins TRBV18 to TRBJ1-6; D gene uncertain. The V gene's germline CDR1 is KGHSH and CDR2 LQKENI. There are 15 residues in the CDR3. The V end lost 3 bases, the J end lost 2 bases, and 8 bases lay between the germline ends. CDR3 amino acids: CASSPVLPYNSPLHF. The CDR3 coding sequence is TGTGCCAGCTCACCCGTCCTACCCTATAATTCACCCCTCCACTTT.

This clone was seen a single time. The chain is built from TRBV7-6 and TRBJ2-3; TRBD2 agrees at 11 bases. The CDR3 contains 17 residues. The V and J ends lost 0 bases and 0 bases, in that order; junction bases with no gene match: 2. Germline V gives CDR1 SGHVS, CDR2 FNYEAQ. The CDR3 reads CASSLATSGTSTDTQYF. The CDR3, as DNA: TGTGCCAGCAGCTTAGCGACTAGCGGGACTAGCACAGATACGCAGTATTTT.

J is TRBJ1-3 and V is TRBV6-1; TRBD1 is a possible D gene (5 bases). V was pared by 6 bases and J by 4 bases, with 13 bases between. This CDR3 is 14 amino acids long. Germline V gene lookup returns CDR1 MNHNS and CDR2 SASEGT. CDR3 DNA: TGTGCCAGCAGCGCACGGGGGTCCGGAAACACCATATATTTT. Translated: CASSARGSGNTIYF.

The chain couples TRBV30 to TRBJ2-1, with 10 bases fitting TRBD2. The CDR3 has 16 amino acids. Trimming at V came to 0 bases and at J to 5 bases, leaving 7 bases not matched to a gene. Looked up from germline, CDR1 is GTSNPN and CDR2 is SVGIG (reference sequence). For the CDR3, the DNA is TGTGCCTGGAGTGTTGGAGTACTAGCGGGACACAATGAGCAGTTCTTC. Its translation: CAWSVGVLAGHNEQFF.

The chain employs TRBV7-6 and TRBJ2-5; unclear D gene. The V gene lost 5 bases and the J gene lost 9 bases, with 13 bases spanning the gap. There are 12 residues in the CDR3. The germline gives CDR1 SGHVS, CDR2 FNYEAQ. The CDR3 here is CASSRPGQPQYF. Here the CDR3 DNA reads TGTGCCAGCAGCCGGCCAGGTCAACCCCAGTACTTC. The full variable domain, rest sourced from reference TRBV7-6 and TRBJ2-5, is GAGVSQSPRYKVTKRGQDVALRCDPISGHVSLYWYRQALGQGPEFLTYFNYEAQQDKSGLPNDRFSAERPEGSISTLTIQRTEQRDSAMYRCASSRPGQPQYFGPGTRLLVL.

V is TRBV9 and J is TRBJ1-2, with D possibly TRBD1 on 5 matching bases. This CDR3 region has 15 residues. The ends were cut back, 0 bases at V and 2 bases at J, with 11 bases in the middle. The germline gives CDR1 SGDLS, CDR2 YYNGEE. The DNA of the CDR3 is TGTGCCAGCAGCGTAGGAGGGGAGATGAACTATGGCTACACCTTC. Its protein product is CASSVGGEMNYGYTF.

The V call is TRBV6-5, the J call TRBJ1-6, with D possibly TRBD1 on 6 matching bases. Germline loops: CDR1 MNHEY, CDR2 SVGAGI. Trimming stripped 0 bases from V and 10 bases from J, with 13 bases between. The CDR3 length is 15 residues. The CDR3 spells CASSYSGTPRSPLHF. The CDR3 nucleotides are TGTGCCAGCAGTTACTCGGGGACACCTCGGTCACCCCTCCACTTT.